This T cell receptor (beta chain) came from a study of T cells in Graves' hyperthyroidism and ophthalmopathy. TCR beta CDR3 regions were amplified from RNA transcripts. First-round RT-PCR targeting the TCR CDR3 was performed with the HTBI primer set. One entry per CDR3 protein results from TCRdb running MiXCR on the multiplex PCR reads. The profile shows approximately 610,000 distinct CDR3 sequences, roughly 14% of them singletons. This clonotype was detected ten times or more. V was clipped by 5 bases and J by 5 bases; unmatched bases: 15. CDR3 length: 17 residues. CDR1 and CDR2 from the germline V gene are SGHAT and FQDESV (reference sequence). Based on clinical symptoms, serum thyroxine and TRAb, thyroid ultrasound and orbital computed tomography, diagnoses were reached.

This chain joins TRBV11-1 and TRBJ2-5; 9 bases line up with TRBD2. This sequence originates from a woman aged 40 to 50 with Graves' ophthalmopathy. What was sequenced was blood. CDR3 bases: TGTGCCAGCAGCCCGTTACTGGCGGGAGGGCCTGGGGAGACCCAGTACTTC. Amino acids: CASSPLLAGGPGETQYF.